What follows describes a single T cell receptor (beta chain). The antigen is not known. This record comes from a study of PD-1 blockade in mismatch repair-deficient tumors. Overall study: Patients had about a dozen mismatch repair-deficient cancer types, all previously treated and progressing. Notes on the study in general: Tumor-resident clones, often absent from pretreatment blood, expanded after pembrolizumab and then contracted.

Mismatch repair deficiency was confirmed in all patients, by PCR or immunohistochemistry. TCR sequencing covered a few patients who responded to pembrolizumab. The length of the CDR3 is 14 residues. V trimming: 4 bases; J trimming: 2 bases; junction bases outside the gene matches: 3. CDR1 and CDR2 from the germline V gene are SQVTM and ANQGSEA. Only in-frame clones appear in the TCRdb table, and some are missing; sequencing was by immunoSEQ multiplex PCR. This table holds 120,000 or so clones, around nine tenths found once. The sample here was peripheral blood, taken almost 74 weeks after starting pembrolizumab. This chain links TRBV29-1 with TRBJ2-1, with 9 bases identical to TRBD2. This receptor was taken from an adult with mismatch repair-deficient cancer. The CDR3 DNA reads as TGCAGCGTTGCCGCGGGAGGGCCCTACAATGAGCAGTTCTTC. Its translation is CSVAAGGPYNEQFF.